This TCR beta chain was sequenced in a study of T cell changes during pregnancy in multiple sclerosis. Assay used: immunoSEQ multiplex PCR; TCRdb lists only in-frame clones, some missing. The data show about 41,000 clones, with around 89% seen just once and 0.5% to 0.65% held by the top ten. In this sample, this clone turned up a few times. The CDR3 is 12 amino acids. Deletions cut 0 bases from V and 10 bases from J, with 9 bases between. The germline V gene encodes CDR1 LGHNA and CDR2 YSLEER. V usage is TRBV4-3 and J usage is TRBJ1-1; possible D gene TRBD1, 6 bases. Source: CD4+ T cells from peripheral blood mononuclear cells, taken in the first trimester of pregnancy. This receptor was identified in a female donor with multiple sclerosis, enrolled in a pregnancy study. CDR3 sequence reads: CASSQDRGRAFF. In DNA, the CDR3 is TGCGCCAGCAGCCAAGACAGGGGAAGAGCTTTCTTT.